Shown below are 31 T cell receptor beta chains from a single sample sequenced in a study of T cell responses to AZD1222 COVID-19 vaccine. The method was immunoSEQ multiplex PCR; TCRdb's version includes in-frame clones alone and lacks a portion of them. This sample has about 130,000 clones, with around 90% found just once. Sequencing was performed on peripheral blood, taken on day 0 of AZD1222 vaccination. These receptors were collected from an adult in good health.

The J gene is TRBJ2-1, the V gene TRBV7-3, with a weak D call TRBD1 (6 bases). The CDR3 is made up of 14 amino acids. V was shortened by 5 bases and J by 3 bases, with 11 bases between the two germline ends. The germline CDR1 and CDR2 sequences are SGHTA and FQGTGA. The CDR3 DNA is TGTGCCAGCAGCATGAGGGGGTACTACAATGAGCAGTTCTTC. Amino acids: CASSMRGYYNEQFF.

The chain employs TRBV9 and TRBJ1-5; D may be TRBD1 (6 bases). Germline assignment: CDR1 SGDLS and CDR2 YYNGEE. The V gene lost 5 bases and the J gene lost 0 bases, with 12 bases spanning the gap. The CDR3 contains 15 residues. The CDR3 DNA reads as TGTGCCAGCAGTCCTGGACAGACTAGCAATCAGCCCCAGCATTTT. The encoded protein is CASSPGQTSNQPQHF.

The V call is TRBV28, the J call TRBJ2-3; 7 positions match TRBD2. Unmatched junction bases numbered 13, after V lost 3 bases and J lost 10 bases. The length of the CDR3 is 15 residues. Germline V lookup: CDR1 MDHEN, CDR2 SYDVKM. CDR3 bases: TGTGCCAGCAGTTTCTCGGGGGAGGGAGTTGCCGCGCAGTATTTT. Translation: CASSFSGEGVAAQYF.

The chain carries TRBV28 and TRBJ2-3; 9 bases are a match to TRBD2. Germline V lookup: CDR1 MDHEN, CDR2 SYDVKM. The J segment lost 2 bases and the V segment lost 10 bases, leaving 7 bases of the junction unmatched. The CDR3 is 14 residues long. DNA for the CDR3: TGTGCCACCGGTAGCGGGGGTTTCACAGATACGCAGTATTTT. This codes for CATGSGGFTDTQYF.

The genes are TRBV5-4 and TRBJ1-1; D might be TRBD1 (5 bases). The CDR3 contains 14 residues. Trimming pared 8 bases from V and 1 base from J, leaving 15 bases between. Germline V gives CDR1 SGHNT, CDR2 YYREEE (reference sequence). CDR3 sequence reads: CASWGQGRNTEAFF. The CDR3 DNA reads TGTGCCAGTTGGGGCCAGGGACGGAACACTGAAGCTTTCTTT.

The table lists this clone with a few counts. V and J are TRBV10-3 and TRBJ2-7; 7 bases are shared with TRBD1. The germline gives CDR1 ENHRY, CDR2 SYGVKD. V shed 1 base, J shed 2 bases, and the junction held 5 bases outside the gene matches. This CDR3 is 15 amino acids long. The CDR3 loop reads CAISEFMTGTYEQYF. The CDR3 nucleotides are TGTGCCATCAGTGAGTTTATGACAGGGACCTACGAGCAGTACTTC.

The rearrangement links TRBV5-1 to TRBJ1-1; 7 bases map to TRBD1. This CDR3 has 13 amino acids. Germline V gene sequence: CDR1 SGHRS, CDR2 YFSETQ. Trimming removed 3 bases from V and 5 bases from J; junction bases left unmatched: 4. For the CDR3, the DNA is TGCGCCAGCAGCTCGACAGGGTTGACTGAAGCTTTCTTT. Amino acids: CASSSTGLTEAFF.

This clone was found once. Here the CDR3 reads CASSLTLQEQFF. CDR3 sequence (DNA): TGTGCCAGCAGCCTCACCCTTCAAGAGCAGTTCTTC. The chain uses TRBV25-1 and TRBJ2-1; D gene uncertain. The CDR3 is 12 residues long. The germline V gene has CDR1 MGHDK and CDR2 SYGVNS. The V end lost 6 bases, the J end lost 10 bases, and 13 bases lay between the germline ends.

V usage is TRBV5-1 and J usage is TRBJ2-2; 9 positions agree with TRBD1. V lost 2 bases and J lost 5; bases outside the gene matches: 4. Germline V gene lookup returns CDR1 SGHRS and CDR2 YFSETQ. The CDR3 totals 15 residues. The CDR3: CASSFGTGQTGELFF. In DNA, the CDR3 is TGCGCCAGCAGCTTCGGGACAGGGCAAACCGGGGAGCTGTTTTTT.

V usage is TRBV5-6 and J usage is TRBJ1-5, with unresolved D. The V end was cut by 1 base, the J end by 3 bases, with 8 bases between. This CDR3 has 14 amino acids. The germline V gene has CDR1 SGHDT and CDR2 YYEEEE. For the CDR3, the DNA is TGTGCCAGCAGCTTGAGAGGATTCAATCAGCCCCAGCATTTT. The encoded protein is CASSLRGFNQPQHF. Based on the CDR3 plus reference TRBV5-6 and TRBJ1-5, the full variable domain is DAGVTQSPTHLIKTRGQQVTLRCSPKSGHDTVSWYQQALGQGPQFIFQYYEEEERQRGNFPDRFSGHQFPNYSSELNVNALLLGDSALYLCASSLRGFNQPQHFGDGTRLSIL.

The J gene is TRBJ1-6, the V gene TRBV5-6; D is ambiguous. Trimming pared 2 bases from V and 7 bases from J, leaving 4 bases between. The CDR3 is made up of 12 amino acids. The germline V gene has CDR1 SGHDT and CDR2 YYEEEE. The DNA for the CDR3 is TGTGCCAGCAGCTTAGGGAATTCACCCCTCCACTTT. Translated: CASSLGNSPLHF.

This chain uses TRBV28 with TRBJ1-4; TRBD1 is a possible D gene (5 bases). Looked up from germline, CDR1 is MDHEN and CDR2 is SYDVKM. V lost 6 bases and J lost 8, with 13 bases in between. The CDR3 is 13 amino acids. Here the CDR3 reads CASRGTPLEKLFF. CDR3 nucleotide sequence: TGTGCCAGCAGAGGGACCCCTCTCGAAAAACTGTTTTTT.

V and J are TRBV24-1 and TRBJ1-5, with D uncertain. V was trimmed by 5 bases and J by 0 bases, leaving 7 bases between them. This CDR3 is built from 14 residues. CDR1 and CDR2 from the germline V gene are KGHDR and SFDVKD. The CDR3 DNA is TGTGCCACCAGTGGCCCCCTTAGCAATCAGCCCCAGCATTTT. Its protein is CATSGPLSNQPQHF.

This clone showed up just once. The J gene is TRBJ2-7, the V gene TRBV2; TRBD1 matches at 7 bases. This CDR3 region has 14 residues. CDR1 is SNHLY and CDR2 is FYNNEI in the germline V gene. V lost 6 bases and J lost 0; bases outside the gene matches: 5. The DNA for the CDR3 is TGTGCCAGCAGGGACAGGACAAGCTCCTACGAGCAGTACTTC. It codes for CASRDRTSSYEQYF. Combining the CDR3 with reference TRBV2 and TRBJ2-7 gives the whole variable domain EPEVTQTPSHQVTQMGQEVILRCVPISNHLYFYWYRQILGQKVEFLVSFYNNEISEKSEIFDDQFSVERPDGSNFTLKIRSTKLEDSAMYFCASRDRTSSYEQYFGPGTRLTVT.

This clone was detected only once. The chain uses TRBV19 and TRBJ2-5, with no clear D. CDR3 length: 12 residues. In germline, CDR1 is LNHDA, CDR2 SQIVND (reference sequence). V was cut by 0 bases and J by 5 bases, with 4 bases left in between. CDR3 loop: CASSIDAETQYF. The CDR3 DNA reads TGTGCCAGTAGTATAGATGCGGAGACCCAGTACTTC.

J is TRBJ2-5 and V is TRBV7-6; 12 bases map to TRBD2. The CDR3 length is 18 residues. V shed 1 base and J 5 bases; nucleotides not matched to a gene: 11. CDR1 is SGHVS, CDR2 FNYEAQ, per germline. CDR3 protein: CASSLGPQGLAGRETQYF. The CDR3 DNA follows: TGTGCCAGCAGCTTAGGACCCCAGGGACTAGCGGGTAGGGAGACCCAGTACTTC. Together with reference TRBV7-6 and TRBJ2-5, the CDR3 gives the full variable domain: GAGVSQSPRYKVTKRGQDVALRCDPISGHVSLYWYRQALGQGPEFLTYFNYEAQQDKSGLPNDRFSAERPEGSISTLTIQRTEQRDSAMYRCASSLGPQGLAGRETQYFGPGTRLLVL.

The CDR3 nucleotides read TGTGCCTGGAGCGGTCTTTGGGGGAATACGCAGTATTTT. It is translated as CAWSGLWGNTQYF. The chain couples TRBV30 to TRBJ2-3, with D possibly being TRBD1 or TRBD2 (5 bases each). CDR3 length equals 13 residues. In germline, CDR1 is GTSNPN, CDR2 SVGIG (reference sequence). Trimming left V 3 bases short and J 7 bases short, with 14 bases between.

The V call is TRBV2, the J call TRBJ2-1; possibly TRBD1 or TRBD2 for D (5 bases each). The CDR3 totals 12 residues. Trimming took off 6 bases at V and 6 bases at J, with 9 bases between the two ends. Per germline, CDR1 SNHLY and CDR2 FYNNEI. CDR3 coding DNA: TGTGCCAGCAGGAGGGACGCCAATGAGCAGTTCTTC. This sequence encodes CASRRDANEQFF.

The chain uses TRBV9 and TRBJ1-6, with D unresolved. The CDR3 sequence is 15 residues long. With 4 bases removed from V and 7 bases from J, the gap between germline ends came to 15 bases. Per germline, CDR1 SGDLS and CDR2 YYNGEE. The CDR3 DNA reads as TGTGCCAGCAGCCAGACCTTACAGCCGAATTCACCCCTCCACTTT. This gives the protein CASSQTLQPNSPLHF.

The V gene is TRBV6-2 or TRBV6-3, the J gene TRBJ2-2; 9 nucleotides agree with TRBD1. V dropped 0 bases and J dropped 1; count of bases not matched to a gene: 6. The CDR3 is 18 amino acids. Germline values: CDR1 MNHEY, CDR2 SVGEGT. This CDR3 reads CASSYSLGTGRNTGELFF. DNA for the CDR3: TGTGCCAGCAGTTACTCGTTAGGGACAGGGAGGAACACCGGGGAGCTGTTTTTT.

The chain recombines TRBV24-1 with TRBJ2-1; 9 bases map to TRBD1. The junction had 3 bases not matched to a gene; V was cut back by 3 bases and J by 4 bases. The germline V gene has CDR1 KGHDR and CDR2 SFDVKD. The CDR3 consists of 15 residues. DNA of the CDR3: TGTGCCACCAGTGATCCCGGGACAGGGTACAATGAGCAGTTCTTC. This translates into CATSDPGTGYNEQFF.

The chain carries TRBV9 and TRBJ2-1; 11 bases map to TRBD2. The CDR3 is made up of 16 amino acids. V lost 3 bases, J lost 10 bases, and 12 bases stayed unmatched. Germline assignment: CDR1 SGDLS and CDR2 YYNGEE. CDR3 region: CASSGQGSGGAGEQFF. The CDR3, as DNA: TGTGCCAGCAGCGGCCAGGGTAGCGGGGGGGCCGGGGAGCAGTTCTTC.

The chain employs TRBV6-5 and TRBJ2-2, with 9 positions matching TRBD1. The J segment lost 6 bases and the V segment lost 5 bases, leaving 4 bases of the junction unmatched. Germline V gene data show CDR1 as MNHEY and CDR2 as SVGAGI. This CDR3 has 14 amino acids. The CDR3 nucleotides read TGTGCCAGCAGTCCTACAGGGGGCTCCGGGGAGCTGTTTTTT. This gives the protein CASSPTGGSGELFF.

The chain links TRBV18 to TRBJ1-5; 7 bases map to TRBD1. Germline V gives CDR1 KGHSH, CDR2 LQKENI. The CDR3 sequence is 15 residues long. V lost 4 bases, J lost 3 bases, and 6 bases stayed unmatched. The CDR3 is CASSQTGDVNQPQHF. The CDR3 DNA reads TGTGCCAGCTCACAAACAGGGGACGTCAATCAGCCCCAGCATTTT. The whole variable domain, remainder taken from reference TRBV18 and TRBJ1-5, is NAGVMQNPRHLVRRRGQEARLRCSPMKGHSHVYWYRQLPEEGLKFMVYLQKENIIDESGMPKERFSAEFPKEGPSILRIQQVVRGDSAAYFCASSQTGDVNQPQHFGDGTRLSIL.

The rearrangement uses TRBV28 and TRBJ1-1; D unresolved. The V gene's germline CDR1 is MDHEN and CDR2 SYDVKM. V dropped 3 bases and J dropped 2 bases, with 10 bases sitting between them. This CDR3 region has 14 residues. The DNA of the CDR3 is TGTGCCAGCAGTTTCCCACCGTTTAACACTGAAGCTTTCTTT. It specifies CASSFPPFNTEAFF.

This clone has just one count. The V call is TRBV18, the J call TRBJ1-1; D is perhaps TRBD1 (6 bases). Germline lookup yields CDR1 KGHSH and CDR2 LQKENI. Trimming took off 6 bases at V and 0 bases at J, with 11 bases between the two ends. The CDR3 is 14 residues long. The CDR3 DNA reads as TGTGCCAGCTCCGACCAGGGGATGAACACTGAAGCTTTCTTT. This translates into CASSDQGMNTEAFF.

The CDR3 DNA reads TGTGCCAGCAGTTTACCCGACAGGCGGACTGAAGCTTTCTTT. It is translated as CASSLPDRRTEAFF. This chain joins TRBV27 and TRBJ1-1, with D maybe TRBD1 (6 bases). Trimming took 2 bases from V and 5 from J, leaving 12 bases between them. CDR3 length: 14 amino acids. The germline V gene has CDR1 MNHEY and CDR2 SMNVEV (reference sequence).

The V and J genes are TRBV18 and TRBJ2-7, with D hard to call. Germline V gene data show CDR1 as KGHSH and CDR2 as LQKENI. The CDR3 spans 14 residues. Trimming took off 2 bases at V and 2 bases at J, with 10 bases between the two ends. In DNA, the CDR3 is TGTGCCAGCTCACCAACTGGTCGGACCTACGAGCAGTACTTC. Encoded protein: CASSPTGRTYEQYF.

The rearrangement joins TRBV24-1 to TRBJ1-2; D gene unclear. Germline CDR1 is KGHDR and CDR2 is SFDVKD. CDR3 length: 14 amino acids. Trimming took off 4 bases at V and 4 bases at J, with 12 bases between the two ends. The CDR3 DNA sequence: TGTGCCACCAGTGACCGACTGAGGAGCTATGGCTACACCTTC. It translates to CATSDRLRSYGYTF.

The V gene is TRBV27, the J gene TRBJ1-2; D is perhaps TRBD1 (6 bases). CDR1 MNHEY and CDR2 SMNVEV come from the germline V gene (reference sequence). This CDR3 spans 13 amino acids. V lost 6 bases and J 3 bases, leaving 11 bases between the germline ends. In DNA form, the CDR3 reads TGTGCCAGCAGCTCACAGGGACACTATGGCTACACCTTC. It codes for CASSSQGHYGYTF.

The chain combines TRBV5-4 with TRBJ2-7; 7 nucleotides align to TRBD1. Germline loops: CDR1 SGHNT, CDR2 YYREEE (reference sequence). With 6 bases clipped from V and 1 base from J, the junction kept 7 bases outside the gene matches. The CDR3 is 14 residues long. The CDR3 sequence is CASTAGTESYEQYF. CDR3 bases: TGTGCCAGCACCGCTGGGACAGAGTCCTACGAGCAGTACTTC.